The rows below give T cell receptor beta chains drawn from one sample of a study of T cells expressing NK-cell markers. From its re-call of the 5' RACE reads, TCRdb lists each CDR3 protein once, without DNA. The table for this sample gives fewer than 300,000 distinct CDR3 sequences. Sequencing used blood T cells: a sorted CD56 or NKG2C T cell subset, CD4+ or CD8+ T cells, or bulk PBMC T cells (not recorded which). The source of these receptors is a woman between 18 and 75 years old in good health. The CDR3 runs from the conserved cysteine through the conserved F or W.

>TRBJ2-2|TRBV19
CASSKPGYTGELFF
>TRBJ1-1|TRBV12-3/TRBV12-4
CASSSTPPSGGTEAFF
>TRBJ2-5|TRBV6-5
CASSYSLTGETQYF
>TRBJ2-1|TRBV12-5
CSSGRIYNEQFF
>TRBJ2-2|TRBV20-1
CSARGLAVPNTGELFF
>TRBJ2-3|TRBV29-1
CSVDMVGTDTQYF
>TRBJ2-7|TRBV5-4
CASSSGQGYYEQYF
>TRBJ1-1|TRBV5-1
CASSKGGFPTEAFF
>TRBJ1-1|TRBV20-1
CSARDRGGVNTEAFF
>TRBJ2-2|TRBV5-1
CASSLRGSGDTGELFF